This T cell receptor beta chain was sequenced in a study of T cell repertoires in cytomegalovirus infection (dated by TCRdb to the late 2010s). Regarding the complete study: The peptide stimulations were aimed at well-studied HLA-B-restricted epitopes as well as recently identified HLA-C-restricted CMV epitopes, whose presentation resists viral immunomodulation. The HLA type of each donor mattered for the analysis, because public TCR beta signatures pointed to carriage of CMV infection along with the matching HLA type.

Inclusive of the bounding cysteine and phenylalanine, the CDR3 is 17 residues long. This entry keeps only the CDR3 DNA: 51 bases, framed from base 1. CDR1 and CDR2, looked up from the germline V gene, are MGHRA and YSYEKL. Read against the paper, the sample's treatment or condition label means: in vitro stimulation with specific CMV peptide epitopes to enrich CMV-specific T cells. Sequencing relied on an Illumina HiSeq 1500. TCRdb reworked the public reads: Q25 trimming with fastp, MiXCR clone assembly, productive beta chains retained. Under each unique CDR3 protein, matching rows form one entry showing the most common genes and DNA. This sample lists fewer than 1,000,000 distinct CDR3 sequences; 31% were detected once. 10% to 15% of the sample lies in the top ten. The paper as a whole reports these results and caveats: In the ex vivo response, HLA-C-restricted CMV-specific TCR beta clonotypes were dominant, and in two of eight donors the single most frequent clonotype came from this HLA-C-restricted group. In both this cohort and an independent roughly 400-donor cohort, the cumulative frequency of public TCR beta family members distinguished carriers of CMV infection plus the relevant HLA type.

This clonotype was counted between two and nine times. The target of this receptor is not known. Compared with germline, one end of the junction differs, possibly owing to a read error. The V and J genes are TRBV4-1 and TRBJ2-1, with 8 bases matching TRBD2. The origin of this receptor is a human donor in good health (CMV status not recorded). Some clones in this sample may be carry-over from other donors' samples. Sequenced material: cultured CD8+ T cells from PBMCs, taken from culture after CMV antigen stimulation. CDR3 loop: CASSQDGGASGYNEQFF. The DNA reads TGTGCCAGCAGCCAAGATGGGGGCGCTAGCGGGTACAATGAGCAGTTCTTC.